The following is a T cell receptor beta chain sequence with its context. Its target is unknown. The record originates from a study of identical twins. General study findings and limits: These conclusions were based on statistical analysis (cross-sectional, not following the same donors).

The V and J ends lost 1 base and 5 bases respectively, with 9 bases between them. Germline CDR1 SEHNR, CDR2 FQNEAQ (reference sequence). The length of the CDR3 is 13 residues. TCRdb recomputed calls from the 5' RACE reads with MiXCR, one row per CDR3 protein. The table has hundreds of thousands of distinct CDR3 sequences, 21% seen once. The same sample was also studied in work on T cells expressing NK-cell markers. That work adds: In a handful of donors, dominant clonotypes made up roughly 25-60.1% of CD3+CD56-NKG2C+ cells.

The chain carries TRBV7-9 and TRBJ2-7; possible D gene TRBD2, 5 bases. Sequencing was performed on PBMCs. This TCR derives from a woman aged 18 to 35 in good health. The CDR3 coding sequence is TGTGCCAGCAGCTTAGTGGAGAGGGACGAGCAGTACTTC. Encoded protein: CASSLVERDEQYF.